The 29 T cell receptor beta chains below were found in one sample sequenced in a study of PD-1 blockade in classical Hodgkin lymphoma. Indicated time point: cycle 4 day 1 (C4D1), after six to seven weeks of nivolumab. After autologous stem cell transplantation all patients relapsed, and prior brentuximab vedotin exposure differed between cohorts. Some clones are missing from TCRdb's copy, which holds only in-frame ones; the method was immunoSEQ multiplex PCR. The table has fewer than 100,000 clones, under 95% seen once. The sample in question was peripheral blood mononuclear cells (PBMCs), obtained before the fourth cycle of nivolumab. The receptors originated from a human donor with classical Hodgkin lymphoma.

This chain links TRBV28 with TRBJ1-4, with D possibly matching TRBD1 (5 bases). The CDR3 sequence is 15 residues long. Germline V gene lookup returns CDR1 MDHEN and CDR2 SYDVKM. V was cut by 10 bases and J by 3 bases, with 18 bases left in between. The CDR3 is CATITGRGANEKLFF. In nucleotides, the CDR3 is TGTGCCACCATAACAGGTCGGGGGGCTAATGAAAAACTGTTTTTT.

This clone was found once. This chain joins TRBV6-4 and TRBJ2-1; no clear D. Trimming stripped 7 bases from V and 2 bases from J, with 9 bases between. Germline V gives CDR1 MRHNA, CDR2 SNTAGT. The CDR3 runs 13 residues. CDR3 coding DNA: TGTGCCAGCAAGGCGAGCCCCTACAATGAGCAGTTCTTC. The encoded protein is CASKASPYNEQFF.

The rearrangement joins TRBV6-5 to TRBJ2-7; D might be TRBD2 (5 bases). V was clipped by 2 bases and J by 6 bases, with 17 bases between them. CDR1 and CDR2 from the germline V gene are MNHEY and SVGAGI. The CDR3 spans 15 residues. The CDR3 sequence is CASSYMWESLGEQYF. DNA for the CDR3: TGTGCCAGCAGTTACATGTGGGAGTCTTTGGGCGAGCAGTACTTC.

This sequence joins TRBV28 and TRBJ1-1; no firm D call. The CDR3 runs to 15 residues. Germline V gene sequence: CDR1 MDHEN, CDR2 SYDVKM. V was cut by 3 bases and J by 2 bases, with 13 bases left in between. CDR3 sequence: CASSFGKLGNTEAFF. The CDR3 DNA is TGTGCCAGCAGTTTCGGGAAGTTGGGAAACACTGAAGCTTTCTTT.

The chain has TRBV4-1 and TRBJ2-7; 9 bases match TRBD1. The ends lost 4 bases at V and 1 base at J; junction bases unmatched: 2. The CDR3 runs 14 residues. The V gene's germline CDR1 is MGHRA and CDR2 YSYEKL. The CDR3 sequence is CASSRGQGSYEQYF. The CDR3 DNA reads TGCGCCAGCAGCCGGGGACAGGGATCCTACGAGCAGTACTTC.

This clone was observed a single time. The chain links TRBV11-2 to TRBJ2-7; D is uncertain. The germline V gene has CDR1 SGHAT and CDR2 FQNNGV. CDR3 length: 14 residues. Trimming removed 0 bases at V and 1 base at J, with 7 bases between. The CDR3 sequence: CASSLDGSSYEQYF. The CDR3, as DNA: TGTGCCAGCAGCTTAGACGGGTCATCCTACGAGCAGTACTTC.

The V call is TRBV5-4, the J call TRBJ2-7, with D hard to call. The germline V and J ends were trimmed by 1 base and 3 bases, with 8 bases remaining between them. The CDR3 runs to 13 residues. Germline CDR1 reads SGHNT; CDR2 reads YYREEE (reference sequence). The CDR3 loop reads CASSLSLSYEQYF. The CDR3 nucleotides are TGTGCCAGCAGCTTGAGCCTCAGCTACGAGCAGTACTTC.

The chain combines TRBV7-2 with TRBJ1-1; D call uncertain. V was clipped by 3 bases and J by 5 bases, with 25 bases between them. CDR3 length equals 18 residues. The germline V gene encodes CDR1 SGHTA and CDR2 FQGNSA. Here the CDR3 DNA reads TGTGCCAGCAGCTTCGGCCTGGGGTTGAGTTGGAGTGGGACTGAAGCTTTCTTT. It codes for CASSFGLGLSWSGTEAFF.

The CDR3 nucleotides read TGTGCCAGCAGCAAAGCGCTAACGCGGGAGGGAGGGGGAAAGACCCAGTACTTC. Its protein product is CASSKALTREGGGKTQYF. The V call is TRBV21-1, the J call TRBJ2-5; the D call in the table, TRBD2, was not verified against the DNA. TRBV21-1 is assigned pseudogene status. This CDR3 is built from 18 residues.

The chain employs TRBV27 and TRBJ2-3; 11 bases are a match to TRBD2. Per the germline V gene, CDR1 is MNHEY and CDR2 is SMNVEV (reference sequence). The trim removed 7 bases at V and 1 base at J, leaving 10 bases unmatched. The CDR3 is made up of 17 amino acids. Here the CDR3 reads CASTGLAGPRGTDTQYF. The CDR3 bases are TGTGCCAGCACTGGACTAGCGGGCCCGAGGGGCACAGATACGCAGTATTTT.

J is TRBJ1-1 and V is TRBV13, with TRBD1 matching 8 bases. V lost 0 bases and J lost 4; bases outside the gene matches: 19. From germline, CDR1 is PRHDT and CDR2 FYEKMQ (reference sequence). This CDR3 comprises 20 residues. The CDR3 reads CASSLGGDADRAKIRTEAFF. The CDR3 nucleotides are TGTGCCAGCAGCTTAGGAGGGGACGCGGACAGGGCGAAGATCCGCACTGAAGCTTTCTTT.

This rearrangement joins TRBV27 to TRBJ1-1; D not certain. V gave up 8 bases and J gave up 7 bases, with 14 bases separating them. From germline, CDR1 is MNHEY and CDR2 SMNVEV (reference sequence). This CDR3 is built from 12 residues. This CDR3 is CASGRGSREAFF. The CDR3 DNA is TGTGCCAGCGGCCGAGGGAGCCGTGAAGCTTTCTTT.

The V gene is TRBV6-6, the J gene TRBJ1-2, with D hard to call. V lost 0 bases, J lost 8 bases, and 10 bases lay in between. The CDR3 sequence is 13 residues long. Germline V gives CDR1 MNHNY, CDR2 SVGAGI (reference sequence). For the CDR3, the DNA is TGTGCCAGCAGTTACTCGTCGAGGGCGGGCTACACCTTC. Amino acid sequence: CASSYSSRAGYTF.

The chain combines TRBV18 with TRBJ2-7, with 7 bases matching TRBD2. Trimming removed 1 base from V and 2 bases from J; junction bases left unmatched: 2. The germline gives CDR1 KGHSH, CDR2 LQKENI. This CDR3 has 14 amino acids. The CDR3 coding sequence is TGTGCCAGCTCACCACTAGCGGGTACCTACGAGCAGTACTTC. Its translation: CASSPLAGTYEQYF.

The gene calls are TRBV21-1 and TRBJ2-7; TRBD1 is the table's D call and was not checked against the DNA. TRBV21-1 has pseudogene status. CDR3 length: 19 residues. The CDR3 spells CASSKRGIGYMDRGYEQYF. The CDR3 bases are TGTGCCAGCAGCAAAAGGGGAATAGGGTATATGGACAGGGGGTACGAGCAGTACTTC.

This chain links TRBV7-9 with TRBJ2-7; 14 bases match TRBD2. The CDR3 extends over 18 amino acids. The V and J ends lost 5 bases and 4 bases, in that order; junction bases with no gene match: 13. Germline values: CDR1 SEHNR, CDR2 FQNEAQ (reference sequence). The CDR3 DNA reads as TGTGCCAGCAGCGGCCACGGGACTAGCGGGAGTGGGGCATACGAGCAGTACTTC. Its protein is CASSGHGTSGSGAYEQYF.

The chain uses TRBV6-5 and TRBJ1-1; 8 bases agree with TRBD1. This CDR3 contains 14 residues. Germline-derived CDR1 and CDR2 are MNHEY and SVGAGI. With V trimmed by 6 bases and J by 5 bases, 8 bases remained unmatched. Here the CDR3 DNA reads TGTGCCAGCAGATCTACAGGGGGTTGGACTGAAGCTTTCTTT. Its protein product is CASRSTGGWTEAFF.

This clone was observed a handful of times. The chain combines TRBV30 with TRBJ2-5; D is unresolved. Germline lookup yields CDR1 GTSNPN and CDR2 SVGIG (reference sequence). V was shortened by 5 bases and J by 1 base, with 11 bases between the two germline ends. This CDR3 region has 13 residues. CDR3 in amino acids: CAWSTRTQETQYF. DNA of the CDR3: TGTGCCTGGTCGACGAGAACCCAAGAGACCCAGTACTTC.

V gene TRBV10-2 combines with J gene TRBJ2-3; 8 bases map to TRBD1. Germline CDR1 is WSHSY and CDR2 is SAAADI. This CDR3 region has 15 residues. With V trimmed by 6 bases and J by 4 bases, 9 bases remained unmatched. The chain's CDR3 is CASRASRGRADTQYF. CDR3 DNA sequence: TGCGCCAGCAGAGCATCCAGGGGGCGGGCAGATACGCAGTATTTT.

The V gene is TRBV19, the J gene TRBJ2-1; D unclear. Germline lookup yields CDR1 LNHDA and CDR2 SQIVND (reference sequence). Trimming stripped 4 bases from V and 6 bases from J, with 7 bases between. CDR3 length: 12 residues. The DNA for the CDR3 is TGTGCCAGTAGTAGCTGGGGCAATGAGCAGTTCTTC. This gives the protein CASSSWGNEQFF.

CDR3 residues: CASSATSAGGSYEQYF. The CDR3 DNA is TGTGCCAGCTCAGCGACTTCAGCGGGAGGTTCATACGAGCAGTACTTC. This chain joins TRBV18 and TRBJ2-7, with TRBD2 matching over 9 bases. Germline CDR1 KGHSH, CDR2 LQKENI. V was pared by 5 bases and J by 4 bases, with 12 bases of the junction left unmatched. The CDR3 has 16 residues. The full variable domain, with the rest looked up from reference TRBV18 and TRBJ2-7, is NAGVMQNPRHLVRRRGQEARLRCSPMKGHSHVYWYRQLPEEGLKFMVYLQKENIIDESGMPKERFSAEFPKEGPSILRIQQVVRGDSAAYFCASSATSAGGSYEQYFGPGTRLTVT.

V and J are TRBV7-2 and TRBJ2-3, with a tentative D call TRBD1 (5 bases). Germline V gene lookup returns CDR1 SGHTA and CDR2 FQGNSA. The germline V and J ends were trimmed by 6 bases and 4 bases, with 14 bases remaining between them. This CDR3 is 14 amino acids long. CDR3 residues: CASSRQGTPDTQYF. CDR3 DNA: TGTGCCAGCAGTCGTCAGGGTACCCCAGATACGCAGTATTTT.

The chain recombines TRBV6-6 with TRBJ1-6; D unresolved. Looked up from germline, CDR1 is MNHNY and CDR2 is SVGAGI (reference sequence). The germline V and J ends were trimmed by 3 bases and 6 bases, with 15 bases remaining between them. The CDR3 extends over 16 amino acids. CDR3 region: CASSYTVRSSNSPLHF. DNA for the CDR3: TGTGCCAGCAGTTATACCGTTAGGTCTAGTAATTCACCCCTCCACTTT.

The genes are TRBV9 and TRBJ1-2; D is perhaps TRBD1 (5 bases). V was pared by 1 base and J by 6 bases, with 10 bases between. The CDR3 loop spans 13 amino acids. Looked up from germline, CDR1 is SGDLS and CDR2 is YYNGEE. DNA of the CDR3: TGTGCCAGCAGCGTAACAGGAACGGATGGCTACACCTTC. Translating it yields CASSVTGTDGYTF.

The gene calls are TRBV27 and TRBJ2-1; 9 nucleotides align to TRBD2. From germline, CDR1 is MNHEY and CDR2 SMNVEV (reference sequence). V lost 3 bases to trimming and J lost 7 bases; unmatched junction nucleotides: 4. This CDR3 is built from 14 residues. The CDR3: CASSFGGRVNEQFF. CDR3 DNA sequence: TGTGCCAGCAGTTTTGGCGGGAGGGTTAATGAGCAGTTCTTC.

The chain employs TRBV9 and TRBJ1-1, with a tentative D call TRBD1 (5 bases). The CDR3 runs 14 residues. CDR1 is SGDLS and CDR2 is YYNGEE in the germline V gene. Trimming pared 4 bases from V and 4 bases from J, leaving 14 bases between. As DNA, the CDR3 is TGTGCCAGCAGCACATGGGGGGTGGGCACTGAAGCTTTCTTT. Residues: CASSTWGVGTEAFF.

V usage is TRBV5-1 and J usage is TRBJ1-3; D is perhaps TRBD1 (6 bases). This CDR3 region has 15 residues. Germline CDR1 and CDR2: SGHRS and YFSETQ. V was clipped by 4 bases and J by 0 bases, with 11 bases between them. CDR3 DNA: TGCGCCAGCAGCCTGACAGGCCTCTCTGGAAACACCATATATTTT. Amino acids: CASSLTGLSGNTIYF.

The V call is TRBV28, the J call TRBJ1-4; D is unclear. The CDR3 extends over 17 amino acids. Between the trimmed V and J ends, which lost 6 bases and 0 bases, there was a span of 17 bases. The germline V gene has CDR1 MDHEN and CDR2 SYDVKM. The CDR3 nucleotides read TGTGCCAGCAGCCGCCCCCCATACAAGGCAACTAATGAAAAACTGTTTTTT. This codes for CASSRPPYKATNEKLFF. Full variable domain (outside the CDR3, taken from reference TRBV28 and TRBJ1-4): DVKVTQSSRYLVKRTGEKVFLECVQDMDHENMFWYRQDPGLGLRLIYFSYDVKMKEKGDIPEGYSVSREKKERFSLILESASTNQTSMYLCASSRPPYKATNEKLFFGSGTQLSVL.

The genes are TRBV5-1 and TRBJ2-7; possibly TRBD2 for D (7 bases). The CDR3 is made up of 14 amino acids. Germline CDR1 and CDR2: SGHRS and YFSETQ. V lost 4 bases and J 0 bases, leaving 11 bases between the germline ends. The CDR3 is CASSRGAASYEQYF. The DNA of the CDR3 is TGCGCCAGCAGCCGGGGGGCGGCCTCCTACGAGCAGTACTTC. Variable domain in full (rest from reference TRBV5-1 and TRBJ2-7): KAGVTQTPRYLIKTRGQQVTLSCSPISGHRSVSWYQQTPGQGLQFLFEYFSETQRNKGNFPGRFSGRQFSNSRSEMNVSTLELGDSALYLCASSRGAASYEQYFGPGTRLTVT.